The 26 T cell receptor beta chains below were found in one sample sequenced in a study of T cells in Graves' hyperthyroidism and ophthalmopathy. TCR beta CDR3 region amplification was performed from RNA transcripts. The HTBI set primed first-round TCR CDR3 RT-PCR. One entry per CDR3 protein results from TCRdb running MiXCR on the multiplex PCR reads. Of approximately 600,000 distinct CDR3 sequences listed, roughly 16% are singletons. Source material: blood. The receptors come from a woman aged 30 to 39 with Graves' hyperthyroidism.

This clonotype showed up many times. V gene TRBV20-1 combines with J gene TRBJ2-5; tentatively, D is TRBD2 (6 bases). V was pared by 1 base and J by 5 bases, with 11 bases between. The CDR3 sequence is 13 residues long. In germline, CDR1 is DFQATT, CDR2 SNEGSKA (reference sequence). CDR3 region: CSARVGGGETQYF. In DNA, the CDR3 is TGCAGTGCTAGAGTTGGAGGAGGGGAGACCCAGTACTTC.

This clonotype appeared many times. V usage is TRBV7-2 and J usage is TRBJ2-7; D unclear. Trimming cost V 5 bases and J 0 bases, with 5 bases left between them. The V gene's germline CDR1 is SGHTA and CDR2 FQGNSA. The CDR3 runs 12 residues. CDR3 loop: CASSPHSYEQYF. The CDR3 DNA reads as TGTGCCAGCAGCCCACACTCCTACGAGCAGTACTTC.

The rearrangement joins TRBV29-1 to TRBJ2-1; possible D gene TRBD2, 5 bases. This CDR3 contains 15 residues. V gave up 4 bases and J gave up 8 bases, with 21 bases separating them. Germline V gene lookup returns CDR1 SQVTM and CDR2 ANQGSEA. CDR3 DNA sequence: TGCAGCGTTGCCCAACCGAACCGTTTCGGGGATGAGCAGTTCTTC. Encoded protein: CSVAQPNRFGDEQFF.

Many counts were recorded for this clonotype. V usage is TRBV15 and J usage is TRBJ1-4, with TRBD1 matching 9 bases. V dropped 0 bases and J dropped 5; count of bases not matched to a gene: 1. The CDR3 is made up of 15 amino acids. Germline lookup yields CDR1 LNHNV and CDR2 YYDKDF (reference sequence). CDR3 in DNA: TGTGCCACCAGCAGAGACGGACAGGGGAATGAAAAACTGTTTTTT. Amino acid sequence: CATSRDGQGNEKLFF.

This clonotype was observed at least ten times. The chain carries TRBV4-3 and TRBJ2-7, with 7 bases identical to TRBD2. Germline-derived CDR1 and CDR2 are LGHNA and YSLEER. CDR3 length: 16 residues. Losses at the gene ends were 1 base for V and 3 bases for J; bases not matched to a gene: 9. The CDR3 DNA reads TGCGCCAGCAGCCAAGTATTCCAGCGGGAAAACTACGAGCAGTACTTC. It specifies CASSQVFQRENYEQYF.

This chain uses TRBV4-3 with TRBJ1-1, with D maybe TRBD1 (5 bases). Trimming shortened V by 0 bases and J by 6 bases, and 11 bases separated the two germline ends. This CDR3 is 14 amino acids long. In germline, CDR1 is LGHNA, CDR2 YSLEER. CDR3 DNA: TGCGCCAGCAGCCAAGATGGGGGTCTCGCTGAAGCTTTCTTT. Protein: CASSQDGGLAEAFF.

This clonotype was detected ten times or more. The chain couples TRBV6-1 to TRBJ2-1; unclear D gene. Germline assignment: CDR1 MNHNS and CDR2 SASEGT. Trimming stripped 5 bases from V and 2 bases from J, with 16 bases between. The CDR3 sequence is 16 residues long. This chain's CDR3 is CASSSTRFGTYNEQFF. The CDR3 region has the DNA TGTGCCAGCAGTTCCACCAGGTTCGGCACCTACAATGAGCAGTTCTTC.

In its sample, this clonotype was seen many times. The V gene is TRBV12-3 or TRBV12-4, the J gene TRBJ1-2; maybe TRBD1 (5 bases). V was shortened by 5 bases and J by 6 bases, with 19 bases between the two germline ends. The length of the CDR3 is 15 residues. The chain's CDR3 is CASSPRREGPNGYTF. In nucleotides, the CDR3 is TGTGCCAGCAGTCCCCGCAGGGAAGGGCCAAATGGCTACACCTTC.

V is TRBV4-1 and J is TRBJ1-4, with 8 bases identical to TRBD1. Trimming took 2 bases from V and 8 from J; bases not matched to a gene: 1. Germline V CDR1 and CDR2: MGHRA, YSYEKL. The CDR3 extends over 13 amino acids. CDR3 nucleotide sequence: TGCGCCAGCAGCCAATGGACAGGGGAAAAACTGTTTTTT. Protein: CASSQWTGEKLFF.

This clonotype was seen repeatedly, ten times or more. The V gene is TRBV28, the J gene TRBJ1-6; D unclear. CDR1 and CDR2 from the germline V gene are MDHEN and SYDVKM. V lost 6 bases, J lost 10 bases, and 19 bases lay in between. CDR3 length equals 15 residues. CDR3 in DNA: TGTGCCAGCAGACCACCACCCCTGGGCGCGTCACCCCTCCACTTT. Protein: CASRPPPLGASPLHF.

The chain links TRBV19 to TRBJ1-5; 10 bases agree with TRBD1. With V trimmed by 3 bases and J by 3 bases, 2 bases remained unmatched. Germline CDR1 is LNHDA and CDR2 is SQIVND (reference sequence). The CDR3 length is 15 residues. The CDR3 nucleotides are TGTGCCAGTAGTATGGGACAGGGGTACAATCAGCCCCAGCATTTT. Translation: CASSMGQGYNQPQHF.

The gene calls are TRBV20-1 and TRBJ2-7; D is perhaps TRBD1 or TRBD2 (6 bases each). The CDR3 contains 14 residues. With 1 base removed from V and 6 bases from J, the gap between germline ends came to 16 bases. Germline V gene sequence: CDR1 DFQATT, CDR2 SNEGSKA (reference sequence). CDR3 bases: TGCAGTGCTAGAGCGCCGACAGGACTACGCGAGCAGTACTTC. Translating it yields CSARAPTGLREQYF.

The chain links TRBV28 to TRBJ1-2; 9 bases line up with TRBD1. The CDR3 runs to 16 residues. Germline CDR1 and CDR2: MDHEN and SYDVKM. V shed 2 bases and J 6 bases; nucleotides not matched to a gene: 10. Here the CDR3 reads CASSLDLTGGINGYTF. The DNA of the CDR3 is TGTGCCAGCAGTTTAGATTTGACAGGGGGAATCAATGGCTACACCTTC.

The chain is built from TRBV11-2 and TRBJ2-2, with D perhaps matching TRBD2 (7 bases). The CDR3 is 13 residues long. Deletions cut 4 bases from V and 14 bases from J, with 17 bases between. Germline values: CDR1 SGHAT, CDR2 FQNNGV. Here the CDR3 DNA reads TGTGCCAGCAGCTCTTATGAGGGGGGGGGTCTGTTTTTT. Protein product: CASSSYEGGGLFF.

Ten or more counts support this clonotype. The V and J genes are TRBV30 and TRBJ2-5; no firm D call. Germline assignment: CDR1 GTSNPN and CDR2 SVGIG (reference sequence). The CDR3 runs 12 residues. V gave up 2 bases and J gave up 3 bases, with 7 bases separating them. The CDR3 spells CAWSWVKETQYF. CDR3 sequence (DNA): TGTGCCTGGAGTTGGGTAAAAGAGACCCAGTACTTC.

This clonotype was found a few times. The V gene is TRBV5-1, the J gene TRBJ1-1, with D perhaps TRBD1 (5 bases). The CDR3 runs to 13 residues. V lost 5 bases, J lost 7 bases, and 15 bases lay in between. Per germline, CDR1 SGHRS and CDR2 YFSETQ. The CDR3 sequence: CASRQGEEDEAFF. The CDR3 DNA sequence: TGCGCCAGCAGGCAAGGGGAGGAGGATGAAGCTTTCTTT. Using reference TRBV5-1 and TRBJ1-1 for the parts outside the CDR3, the full variable domain is KAGVTQTPRYLIKTRGQQVTLSCSPISGHRSVSWYQQTPGQGLQFLFEYFSETQRNKGNFPGRFSGRQFSNSRSEMNVSTLELGDSALYLCASRQGEEDEAFFGQGTRLTVV.

The chain is built from TRBV20-1 and TRBJ2-3; D possibly corresponds to TRBD1 (5 bases). Germline V gene lookup returns CDR1 DFQATT and CDR2 SNEGSKA (reference sequence). The CDR3 extends over 15 amino acids. Trimming cost V 2 bases and J 0 bases, with 12 bases left between them. The CDR3 coding sequence is TGCAGTGCTAGAAAGGGGTCCATTAGCACAGATACGCAGTATTTT. It translates to CSARKGSISTDTQYF.

This clonotype was observed many times. The gene calls are TRBV28 and TRBJ1-1; 8 bases line up with TRBD1. Unmatched junction bases numbered 7, after V lost 6 bases and J lost 4 bases. From germline, CDR1 is MDHEN and CDR2 SYDVKM. CDR3 length: 14 amino acids. Written as DNA, the CDR3 is TGTGCCAGCAGCTCCAGGGGGCGTATCACTGAAGCTTTCTTT. The encoded protein is CASSSRGRITEAFF.

The sample holds many counts of this clonotype. The rearrangement joins TRBV12-3 or TRBV12-4 to TRBJ2-1, with TRBD2 matching over 8 bases. CDR3 length: 16 residues. J gave up 8 bases and V 3 bases, and 12 bases lay outside the gene matches. CDR3 nucleotides: TGTGCCAGCAGTTTTACTAGCGGTACCCTTGCGGATGAGCAGTTCTTC. As protein: CASSFTSGTLADEQFF.

This chain uses TRBV6-6 with TRBJ1-3; D may be TRBD1 (6 bases). Trimming pared 0 bases from V and 0 bases from J, leaving 9 bases between. The CDR3 has 16 amino acids. Germline assignment: CDR1 MNHNY and CDR2 SVGAGI (reference sequence). DNA for the CDR3: TGTGCCAGCAGTTACTCCAGGGACACCTCTGGAAACACCATATATTTT. This codes for CASSYSRDTSGNTIYF.

The chain recombines TRBV5-1 with TRBJ2-2; TRBD2 matches at 7 bases. Germline loops: CDR1 SGHRS, CDR2 YFSETQ. This CDR3 region has 16 residues. The V gene end was trimmed by 0 bases and the J gene end by 2 bases; junction bases not matched to a gene: 4. CDR3 sequence: CASSLGPAGNTGELFF. The CDR3 DNA reads TGCGCCAGCAGCTTGGGGCCAGCGGGAAACACCGGGGAGCTGTTTTTT.

A note on this clonotype: A read error may explain this, as a much larger clone is one base away. The rearrangement uses TRBV28 and TRBJ2-1; D uncertain. The CDR3 is 17 residues long. The germline gives CDR1 MDHEN, CDR2 SYDVKM. The chain's CDR3 is CANSLIPDSQFYNEQFF. CDR3 sequence (DNA): TGTGCCAACAGTTTAATCCCAGACTCTCAATTCTACAATGAGCAGTTCTTC. The full variable domain, with the rest looked up from reference TRBV28 and TRBJ2-1, is DVKVTQSSRYLVKRTGEKVFLECVQDMDHENMFWYRQDPGLGLRLIYFSYDVKMKEKGDIPEGYSVSREKKERFSLILESASTNQTSMYLCANSLIPDSQFYNEQFFGPGTRLTVL.

The rearrangement links TRBV30 to TRBJ2-1, with D hard to call. CDR3 length: 13 amino acids. The germline V gene encodes CDR1 GTSNPN and CDR2 SVGIG (reference sequence). The germline V and J ends were trimmed by 3 bases and 9 bases, with 15 bases remaining between them. The DNA of the CDR3 is TGTGCCTGGAGCCCTCCGCCCGGTAGTGAGCAGTTCTTC. Protein: CAWSPPPGSEQFF. Full variable domain (outside the CDR3, taken from reference TRBV30 and TRBJ2-1): SQTIHQWPATLVQPVGSPLSLECTVEGTSNPNLYWYRQAAGRGLQLLFYSVGIGQISSEVPQNLSASRPQDRQFILSSKKLLLSDSGFYLCAWSPPPGSEQFFGPGTRLTVL.

This chain connects TRBV7-2 to TRBJ1-3; possibly TRBD1 for D (5 bases). The germline V gene has CDR1 SGHTA and CDR2 FQGNSA. The V end was cut by 5 bases, the J end by 4 bases, with 15 bases between. This CDR3 has 15 amino acids. CDR3 DNA: TGTGCCAGCAGCCTCAGGGATGTAACCGGAAACACCATATATTTT. Its protein is CASSLRDVTGNTIYF.

The chain couples TRBV27 to TRBJ2-1, with D tentatively TRBD2 (5 bases). Germline-derived CDR1 and CDR2 are MNHEY and SMNVEV (reference sequence). This CDR3 has 13 residues. V lost 4 bases and J lost 8, with 12 bases in between. CDR3 amino acids: CASSSGLRDEQFF. CDR3 in DNA: TGTGCCAGCAGTTCGGGGTTGCGGGATGAGCAGTTCTTC.

CDR3 DNA: TGTGCCAGCAGCCCACTCGGGACTAGCGGGAGGAGCTGCTACGAGCAGTACTTC. As protein: CASSPLGTSGRSCYEQYF. The chain has TRBV7-2 and TRBJ2-7, with 15 bases that match TRBD2. Germline CDR1 and CDR2: SGHTA and FQGNSA. J lost 3 bases, V lost 5 bases, and 11 bases had no gene match. The CDR3 spans 18 residues.